A selection of T cell receptor beta chains follows, all from one sample in a study of PD-L1 blockade in urothelial cancer. Sequencing was performed with immunoSEQ multiplex PCR; in TCRdb, only in-frame clones are kept and a portion is missing. The data show under 40,000 clones, over 75% seen once. The sample here was PBMCs, taken around atezolizumab (anti-PD-L1) treatment. All receptors come from a man in his 70s with urothelial cancer. Each CDR3 is given with its conserved first and last residue. Each record gives: J gene, clone size, D gene, V gene, CDR3 protein, CDR3 DNA. The D gene is left open where the match is weak. Size values are once, few and many counts, or a class for expanded clones, and some rows have none.

>TRBJ1-5|-|TRBD1|TRBV28
CASRWSSWWDRPSNQPQHF
TGTGCCAGCAGGTGGTCCAGTTGGTGGGACAGGCCGTCCAATCAGCCCCAGCATTTT
>TRBJ1-1|few|-|TRBV2
CASSESGYPEAFF
TGTGCCAGCAGTGAGTCAGGGTATCCTGAAGCTTTCTTT
>TRBJ2-7|once|TRBD1|TRBV19
CASSSSGTGTYEQYF
TGTGCCAGTAGTTCTTCTGGGACAGGGACCTACGAGCAGTACTTC
>TRBJ2-2|-|-|TRBV14
CASSQGTDFTGELFF
TGTGCCAGCAGCCAAGGAACAGATTTCACCGGGGAGCTGTTTTTT
>TRBJ2-3|-|-|TRBV6-5
CASSPTGNTQYF
TGTGCCAGCAGCCCGACGGGAAATACGCAGTATTTT
>TRBJ2-1|-|TRBD2|TRBV19
CASSIEGLAGILEQFF
TGTGCCAGTAGTATAGAAGGACTAGCGGGAATCCTCGAGCAGTTCTTC
>TRBJ1-4|once|TRBD1|TRBV27
CASSTGGSEKLFF
TGTGCCAGCAGCACAGGGGGCAGTGAAAAACTGTTTTTT
>TRBJ2-1|-|TRBD2|TRBV5-1
CASRREVIAGGFKDEQFF
TGCGCCAGCAGAAGGGAGGTAATAGCGGGAGGTTTTAAGGATGAGCAGTTCTTC
>TRBJ1-2|-|-|TRBV19
CASHEAGSAYGHTF
TGTGCCAGTCACGAAGCGGGGTCGGCCTATGGCCACACCTTC
>TRBJ2-1|-|-|TRBV2
CASSLRLGGEQFF
TGTGCCAGCAGTTTACGGCTAGGCGGTGAGCAGTTCTTC
>TRBJ1-1|-|-|TRBV11-3
CASSHRRNTEAFF
TGTGCCAGCAGCCATAGGAGAAACACTGAAGCTTTCTTT
>TRBJ2-2|-|-|TRBV29-1
CSVAAGELFF
TGCAGCGTTGCGGCCGGGGAGCTGTTTTTT
>TRBJ1-1|-|TRBD1|TRBV15
CATSRGDRGTEAFF
TGTGCCACCAGCAGAGGGGACAGGGGGACTGAAGCTTTCTTT
>TRBJ2-1|-|TRBD1|TRBV6-1
CASSESGGYNEQFF
TGTGCCAGCAGTGAATCAGGGGGATACAATGAGCAGTTCTTC
>TRBJ2-7|-|TRBD1|TRBV6-5
CASSYTQGVYEQYF
TGTGCCAGCAGCTACACTCAGGGGGTCTACGAGCAGTACTTC
>TRBJ2-2|-|TRBD2|TRBV28
CASSSSGGPSLPNTGELFF
TGTGCCAGCAGTTCCTCGGGGGGTCCTTCCTTACCTAACACCGGGGAGCTGTTTTTT
>TRBJ2-3|-|-|TRBV6-4
CASSRELTDTQYF
TGTGCCAGCAGTAGAGAACTCACAGATACGCAGTATTTT
>TRBJ2-3|once|TRBD2|TRBV7-3
CASSLIGSGSRTDTQYF
TGTGCCAGCAGCTTAATCGGTAGCGGGAGCCGCACAGATACGCAGTATTTT
>TRBJ2-2|-|-|TRBV9
CASSAAGWPGAGELFF
TGTGCCAGCAGCGCCGCAGGGTGGCCTGGGGCCGGGGAGCTGTTTTTT
>TRBJ1-5|-|TRBD1|TRBV28
CASSFRDRYYQPQHF
TGTGCCAGCAGTTTTAGGGACAGATACTATCAGCCCCAGCATTTT
>TRBJ2-7|-|-|TRBV10-3
CAIKSGEAEQYF
TGTGCCATCAAATCGGGAGAGGCCGAGCAGTACTTC
>TRBJ2-5|-|TRBD2|TRBV4-1
CASSQDKGGSGRGETQYF
TGCGCCAGCAGCCAAGATAAAGGAGGTAGCGGGAGAGGGGAGACCCAGTACTTC
>TRBJ2-3|-|TRBD2|TRBV6-1
CASSGGAGGTDTQYF
TGTGCCAGCAGTGGGGGAGCGGGAGGCACAGATACGCAGTATTTT
>TRBJ2-2|-|-|TRBV19
CASTGGAGGELFF
TGTGCCAGTACCGGAGGGGCGGGCGGGGAGCTGTTTTTT
>TRBJ2-7|-|TRBD1|TRBV14
CASSQYRGPYEQYF
TGTGCCAGCAGCCAATACAGGGGTCCCTACGAGCAGTACTTC
>TRBJ2-5|-|TRBD1|TRBV28
CASRHPTGTKETQYF
TGTGCCAGCAGACACCCGACAGGGACGAAGGAGACCCAGTACTTC
>TRBJ2-5|-|-|TRBV7-6
CASSLDLQGEGETQYF
TGTGCCAGCAGCTTAGATTTACAGGGAGAGGGGGAGACCCAGTACTTC
>TRBJ1-1|-|TRBD1|TRBV6-1
CASNFNRGTEAFF
TGTGCCAGCAATTTCAACAGGGGCACTGAAGCTTTCTTT
>TRBJ2-7|-|-|TRBV6-6
CASSGPGGGSYEQYF
TGTGCCAGCAGTGGGCCCGGTGGGGGGAGCTACGAGCAGTACTTC
>TRBJ2-5|-|-|TRBV10-3
CAIAPGRDQETQYF
TGTGCCATCGCTCCTGGCAGGGACCAAGAGACCCAGTACTTC
>TRBJ1-3|-|-|TRBV19
CASSPTVSGNTIYF
TGTGCCAGTAGCCCCACGGTCTCTGGAAACACCATATATTTT
>TRBJ2-1|-|-|TRBV27
CASRTPAGAYNEQFF
TGTGCCAGCAGGACACCAGCGGGTGCCTACAATGAGCAGTTCTTC
>TRBJ2-3|-|TRBD2|TRBV5-1
CASSFGGGTDTQYF
TGCGCCAGCAGCTTTGGGGGAGGGACAGATACGCAGTATTTT
>TRBJ2-1|-|-|TRBV5-1
CATQGFNEQFF
TGCGCCACCCAGGGGTTCAATGAGCAGTTCTTC
>TRBJ2-1|-|TRBD2|TRBV29-1
CSVGASGSREQFF
TGCAGCGTTGGGGCTAGCGGGAGCCGTGAGCAGTTCTTC
>TRBJ2-7|-|-|TRBV29-1
CSVTDYRTATYEQYF
TGCAGCGTCACAGACTATCGGACAGCTACCTACGAGCAGTACTTC
>TRBJ2-2|once|TRBD1|TRBV7-9
CASSPPTGGVVSGELFF
TGTGCCAGCAGCCCCCCGACAGGGGGCGTTGTGTCCGGGGAGCTGTTTTTT
>TRBJ2-1|-|-|TRBV2
CASSQPNLRNEQFF
TGTGCCAGCAGTCAACCCAATTTGCGCAATGAGCAGTTCTTC
>TRBJ2-7|-|-|TRBV27
CASSLSPRSYEQYF
TGTGCCAGCAGTTTATCGCCGAGAAGCTACGAGCAGTACTTC
>TRBJ2-1|-|TRBD2|TRBV19
CASSTSGNYNEQFF
TGTGCCAGTAGTACTAGCGGGAACTACAATGAGCAGTTCTTC
>TRBJ2-1|-|TRBD2|TRBV7-3
CASSSGLAGAAAQFF
TGTGCCAGCAGCTCGGGACTAGCGGGAGCAGCAGCGCAGTTCTTC
>TRBJ2-2|-|TRBD1|TRBV5-1
CASNTGTGWTGELFF
TGCGCCAGCAATACCGGGACAGGGTGGACCGGGGAGCTGTTTTTT
>TRBJ2-7|-|TRBD1|TRBV10-2
CASTGGTGLREQYF
TGCGCCAGCACTGGCGGGACAGGGCTTCGAGAGCAGTACTTC
>TRBJ2-3|-|TRBD2|TRBV25-1
CASSEGWTSGGTDTQYF
TGTGCCAGCAGTGAAGGATGGACTAGCGGGGGGACAGATACGCAGTATTTT
>TRBJ2-7|-|TRBD2|TRBV27
CASSLLASGSHEQYF
TGTGCCAGCAGTTTATTGGCTAGCGGGAGTCACGAGCAGTACTTC